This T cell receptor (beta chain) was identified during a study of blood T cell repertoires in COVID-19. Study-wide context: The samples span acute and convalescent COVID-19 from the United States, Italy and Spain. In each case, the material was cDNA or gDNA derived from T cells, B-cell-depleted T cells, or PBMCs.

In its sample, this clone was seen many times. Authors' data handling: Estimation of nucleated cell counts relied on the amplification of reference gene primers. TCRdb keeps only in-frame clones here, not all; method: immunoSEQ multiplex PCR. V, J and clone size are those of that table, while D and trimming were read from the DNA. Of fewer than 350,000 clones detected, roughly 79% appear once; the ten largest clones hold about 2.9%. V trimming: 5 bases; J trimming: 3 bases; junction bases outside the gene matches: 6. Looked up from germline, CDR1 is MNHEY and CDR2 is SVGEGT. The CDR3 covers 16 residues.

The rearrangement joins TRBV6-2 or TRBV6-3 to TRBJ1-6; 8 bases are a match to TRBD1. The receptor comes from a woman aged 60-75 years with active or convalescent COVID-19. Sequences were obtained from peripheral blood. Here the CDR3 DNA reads TGTGCCAGCAGTCCCCTACAGGGGGGCTATAATTCACCCCTCCACTTT. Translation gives CASSPLQGGYNSPLHF.